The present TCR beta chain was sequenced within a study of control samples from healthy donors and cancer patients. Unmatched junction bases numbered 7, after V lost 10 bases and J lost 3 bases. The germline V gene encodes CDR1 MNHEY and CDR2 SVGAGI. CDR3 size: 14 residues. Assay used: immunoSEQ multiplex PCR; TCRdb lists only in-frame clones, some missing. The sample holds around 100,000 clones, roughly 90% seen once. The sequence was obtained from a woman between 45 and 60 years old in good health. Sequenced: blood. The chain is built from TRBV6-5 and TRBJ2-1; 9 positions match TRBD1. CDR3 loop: CATKGQGLYNEQFF. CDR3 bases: TGTGCCACCAAAGGACAGGGGCTCTACAATGAGCAGTTCTTC.